This T cell receptor beta chain was identified during a study of shared T cell receptors in the human thymus. Sequencing was performed with immunoSEQ multiplex PCR; in TCRdb, only in-frame clones are kept and a portion is missing. The sample has a few hundred thousand clones, 85% to 95% seen once. Germline CDR1 and CDR2: ENHRY and SYGVKD. There are 15 residues in the CDR3. The V end lost 0 bases, the J end lost 2 bases, and 10 bases lay between the germline ends. This TCR derives from a human donor. The V gene is TRBV10-3, the J gene TRBJ1-2; no definite D call. The sequenced sample was thymocytes. The CDR3, as DNA: TGTGCCATCAGTGAGTCGACACAGACCAACTATGGCTACACCTTC. It specifies CAISESTQTNYGYTF.